One T cell receptor (beta chain) is described in this entry. This sample is drawn from a study of blood T cell repertoires in COVID-19. Germline V gene lookup returns CDR1 LNHDA and CDR2 SQIVND (reference sequence). V was shortened by 6 bases and J by 5 bases, with 11 bases between the two germline ends. This CDR3 comprises 14 residues. In the authors' methods: How many nucleated cells were present was estimated from reference gene primer amplification. The repertoire was sequenced with immunoSEQ multiplex PCR; TCRdb's copy has only in-frame clones and lacks some. The DNA was the basis for D and trimming; V, J and clone size are from that table. The table has roughly 140,000 clones, 65% to 85% seen once.

The chain employs TRBV19 and TRBJ1-6; D possibly corresponds to TRBD1 (5 bases). Sequencing was done on a sample of peripheral blood. The source is a woman aged 45-59 years with acute or convalescent COVID-19. CDR3 nucleotide sequence: TGTGCCAGTAGACTTCGGGGGGATAATTCACCCCTCCACTTT. Its translation: CASRLRGDNSPLHF. The variable domain in full, completed from reference TRBV19 and TRBJ1-6, reads DGGITQSPKYLFRKEGQNVTLSCEQNLNHDAMYWYRQDPGQGLRLIYYSQIVNDFQKGDIAEGYSVSREKKESFPLTVTSAQKNPTAFYLCASRLRGDNSPLHFGNGTRLTVT.